The entry that follows covers one T cell receptor (beta chain) sequence. The data are from a study of blood T cell repertoires in COVID-19. CDR3 size: 18 residues. J was trimmed by 2 bases and V by 4 bases; bases with no gene match: 12. Using immunoSEQ multiplex PCR, the repertoire was profiled, and TCRdb retains in-frame clones only, with some absent. The table lists over 150,000 clones, less than 80% of them singletons. Input material: peripheral blood. The chain has TRBV23-1 and TRBJ2-2; TRBD1 matches 8 bases. TRBV23-1 is flagged as an ORF with uncertain function. The TCR sequence derives from a woman between 50 and 59 years old with acute or convalescent COVID-19. CDR3 sequence (DNA): TGCGCCAGCAGTCCCCCCTTATCGGACAGGGCTAACACCGGGGAGCTGTTTTTT. Translated: CASSPPLSDRANTGELFF.